The following is a T cell receptor beta chain sequence with its context. Its antigen is unknown. The data belong to a study of metastatic and nonmetastatic thyroid tumors. For the study at large: Repertoires from blood and tumor or nodule tissue of malignant and benign thyroid patients were compared. General study findings and limits: Reportedly, malignant thyroid tumors had significantly higher TCR beta diversity than benign nodules, in blood and tumor.

The CDR3 spans 15 residues. V was pared by 5 bases and J by 0 bases, with 14 bases between. In germline, CDR1 is DFQATT, CDR2 SNEGSKA (reference sequence). As processed by the authors: What underpinned the distant-metastasis classifier for papillary thyroid cancer was the set of CDR3 differences across clinicopathological groups. Using MiXCR, TCRdb re-called clones from the PCR reads. These V and J calls derive from TCRdb rather than the authors' analysis. The sample contains about 19,000 clones, 22% of which appear only once. Thyroid surgery took place with no prior treatment in any patient. V is TRBV20-1 and J is TRBJ2-4, with D perhaps matching TRBD2 (6 bases). The sequenced material came from tumor tissue. The clonotype originates from a male donor with papillary thyroid cancer or a benign thyroid nodule (not recorded which). Some clones in this sample may be carry-over from other donors' samples. In DNA, the CDR3 is TGCAGTGCTGGGCGGGACGGATTAGCCAAAAACATTCAGTACTTC. This codes for CSAGRDGLAKNIQYF.